The 32 T cell receptor beta chains presented below share a single source sample, sequenced in a study of T cell responses to AZD1222 COVID-19 vaccine. The method was immunoSEQ multiplex PCR; TCRdb's version includes in-frame clones alone and lacks a portion of them. The repertoire has some 130,000 clones, 70% to 90% of them found once; the top ten carry about 5.9%. This specimen consisted of peripheral blood, obtained on day 0 of AZD1222 vaccination. The source of these receptors is an adult in good health.

The gene calls are TRBV19 and TRBJ1-4; possible D gene TRBD1, 5 bases. CDR1 and CDR2 from the germline V gene are LNHDA and SQIVND (reference sequence). The ends were cut back, 6 bases at V and 5 bases at J, with 10 bases in the middle. The length of the CDR3 is 13 residues. The CDR3 nucleotides are TGTGCCAGTAGAGGGGCCCCAAATGAAAAACTGTTTTTT. Translating it yields CASRGAPNEKLFF. Filled out from reference TRBV19 and TRBJ1-4, the complete variable domain reads DGGITQSPKYLFRKEGQNVTLSCEQNLNHDAMYWYRQDPGQGLRLIYYSQIVNDFQKGDIAEGYSVSREKKESFPLTVTSAQKNPTAFYLCASRGAPNEKLFFGSGTQLSVL.

The rearrangement joins TRBV28 to TRBJ2-7; a possible D gene is TRBD1 (5 bases). Trimming removed 6 bases at V and 13 bases at J, with 22 bases between. The CDR3 contains 13 residues. Germline V gene data show CDR1 as MDHEN and CDR2 as SYDVKM. Here the CDR3 reads CASSPNTDRLNYF. CDR3 coding DNA: TGTGCCAGCAGCCCTAACACCGACAGACTTAACTACTTC.

This chain uses TRBV5-6 with TRBJ2-7, with TRBD1 as a possible D gene (6 bases). CDR3 length: 15 residues. Trimming removed 4 bases from V and 5 bases from J, with 19 bases in between. Germline V lookup: CDR1 SGHDT, CDR2 YYEEEE. The CDR3 DNA sequence: TGTGCCAGCAGCCCTGGTGGGGGCCTCGCGAACGAGCAGTACTTC. Protein: CASSPGGGLANEQYF.

V gene TRBV27 combines with J gene TRBJ1-4, with D hard to call. The CDR3 consists of 14 residues. Germline CDR1 MNHEY, CDR2 SMNVEV (reference sequence). Trimming cost V 6 bases and J 0 bases, with 8 bases left between them. DNA for the CDR3: TGTGCCAGCAGACTCCTTGCAACTAATGAAAAACTGTTTTTT. It translates to CASRLLATNEKLFF. Complete variable domain (other parts from reference TRBV27 and TRBJ1-4): EAQVTQNPRYLITVTGKKLTVTCSQNMNHEYMSWYRQDPGLGLRQIYYSMNVEVTDKGDVPEGYKVSRKEKRNFPLILESPSPNQTSLYFCASRLLATNEKLFFGSGTQLSVL.

A note on this clone: Additional DNA sequences in this sample encode the identical CDR3. This chain links TRBV7-2 with TRBJ2-1; 9 nucleotides agree with TRBD1. J was trimmed by 2 bases and V by 5 bases; bases with no gene match: 4. The CDR3 length is 15 residues. Germline V gives CDR1 SGHTA, CDR2 FQGNSA. CDR3 bases: TGTGCCAGCAGCCTCGGGACAGGGCCCTACAATGAGCAGTTCTTC. Protein sequence: CASSLGTGPYNEQFF.

V gene TRBV4-3 combines with J gene TRBJ1-4; D possibly corresponds to TRBD1 (5 bases). The ends were cut back, 0 bases at V and 3 bases at J, with 11 bases in the middle. This CDR3 has 16 residues. Germline CDR1 reads LGHNA; CDR2 reads YSLEER. The CDR3 is CASSQEGTGANEKLFF. Here the CDR3 DNA reads TGCGCCAGCAGCCAAGAGGGTACGGGGGCTAATGAAAAACTGTTTTTT.

The rearrangement joins TRBV4-1 to TRBJ1-2; 7 nucleotides match TRBD1. The CDR3 has 15 residues. CDR1 is MGHRA and CDR2 is YSYEKL in the germline V gene. The ends lost 4 bases at V and 2 bases at J; junction bases unmatched: 7. CDR3: CASSLSGQLNYGYTF. In nucleotides, the CDR3 is TGCGCCAGCAGCCTGTCGGGACAGCTAAACTATGGCTACACCTTC.

J is TRBJ2-5 and V is TRBV24-1; 8 positions agree with TRBD2. CDR1 is KGHDR and CDR2 is SFDVKD in the germline V gene. Trimming removed 2 bases from V and 4 bases from J; junction bases left unmatched: 5. This CDR3 has 15 residues. The CDR3: CATSDSRRGAETQYF. CDR3 in DNA: TGTGCCACCAGTGATTCCCGGCGGGGGGCAGAGACCCAGTACTTC.

The chain has TRBV27 and TRBJ1-2; unclear D gene. The V end lost 5 bases, the J end lost 4 bases, and 8 bases lay between the germline ends. CDR1 is MNHEY and CDR2 is SMNVEV in the germline V gene (reference sequence). CDR3 length: 12 residues. The CDR3 bases are TGTGCCAGCAGTACGGACGGCTATGGCTACACCTTC. Protein: CASSTDGYGYTF.

The chain combines TRBV6-2 or TRBV6-3 with TRBJ2-3; 8 bases map to TRBD1. Germline V gene lookup returns CDR1 MNHEY and CDR2 SVGEGT. The CDR3 covers 12 residues. V shed 5 bases, J shed 11 bases, and the junction held 6 bases outside the gene matches. CDR3 region: CASSQGTGGQYF. CDR3 coding DNA: TGTGCCAGCAGTCAGGGGACAGGTGGGCAGTATTTT.

This clone was seen only a few times. V is TRBV3-1 (or the pseudogene TRBV3-2) and J is TRBJ1-2; D is unclear. CDR1 is LGHDT and CDR2 is YNNKEL in the germline V gene (reference sequence). The CDR3 has 13 amino acids. Trimming took off 4 bases at V and 4 bases at J, with 10 bases between the two ends. CDR3 amino acids: CASSPQKGYGYTF. The CDR3, as DNA: TGTGCCAGCAGCCCCCAGAAGGGCTATGGCTACACCTTC.

This clone turned up a few times. J is TRBJ1-5 and V is TRBV30, with 12 positions matching TRBD1. V dropped 1 base and J dropped 0; count of bases not matched to a gene: 7. CDR1 and CDR2 from the germline V gene are GTSNPN and SVGIG (reference sequence). This CDR3 comprises 18 residues. The CDR3 DNA reads TGTGCCTGGAGTGCTGGGACAGGGGGCCCCTATAGCAATCAGCCCCAGCATTTT. Translated: CAWSAGTGGPYSNQPQHF. The entire variable domain, with the rest obtained from reference TRBV30 and TRBJ1-5, is as follows: SQTIHQWPATLVQPVGSPLSLECTVEGTSNPNLYWYRQAAGRGLQLLFYSVGIGQISSEVPQNLSASRPQDRQFILSSKKLLLSDSGFYLCAWSAGTGGPYSNQPQHFGDGTRLSIL.

As DNA, the CDR3 is TGTGCCAGCAGCGTAGACGACAGATTCTCTGGGGCCAACGTCCTGACTTTC. Protein product: CASSVDDRFSGANVLTF. The V gene is TRBV9, the J gene TRBJ2-6; maybe TRBD1 (5 bases). Trimming removed 0 bases at V and 0 bases at J, with 10 bases between. This CDR3 spans 17 amino acids. Germline CDR1 SGDLS, CDR2 YYNGEE.

The rearrangement joins TRBV19 to TRBJ1-1, with D unclear. This CDR3 spans 13 amino acids. Germline V gene lookup returns CDR1 LNHDA and CDR2 SQIVND (reference sequence). V lost 5 bases and J lost 4, with 11 bases in between. The CDR3 sequence is CASSYTLSTEAFF. The CDR3, as DNA: TGTGCCAGTAGTTACACCCTTAGCACTGAAGCTTTCTTT.

This chain connects TRBV4-2 to TRBJ2-7; tentative D call: TRBD2 (6 bases). With 1 base removed from V and 2 bases from J, the gap between germline ends came to 15 bases. Germline V CDR1 and CDR2: LGHNA, YNFKEQ. This CDR3 comprises 16 residues. CDR3 residues: CASSQAGTPAAYEQYF. The CDR3 nucleotides read TGTGCCAGCAGCCAAGCCGGGACTCCCGCCGCCTACGAGCAGTACTTC.

The V gene is TRBV5-1, the J gene TRBJ2-5; tentative D call: TRBD1 (7 bases). The CDR3 runs 16 residues. The V gene lost 1 base and the J gene lost 4 bases, with 17 bases spanning the gap. Looked up from germline, CDR1 is SGHRS and CDR2 is YFSETQ. The chain's CDR3 is CASSLIGRGDIETQYF. CDR3 nucleotides: TGCGCCAGCAGCTTGATCGGCAGGGGGGACATAGAGACCCAGTACTTC.

V gene TRBV7-2 combines with J gene TRBJ1-5, with D unclear. The germline V and J ends were trimmed by 1 base and 0 bases, with 7 bases remaining between them. Germline V gene data show CDR1 as SGHTA and CDR2 as FQGNSA. This CDR3 comprises 15 residues. The CDR3 region is CASSLDGYSNQPQHF. CDR3 coding DNA: TGTGCCAGCAGCTTAGACGGTTATAGCAATCAGCCCCAGCATTTT.

The gene calls are TRBV7-2 and TRBJ2-1, with D perhaps TRBD1 or TRBD2 (5 bases each). The CDR3 consists of 16 residues. Between the trimmed V and J ends, which lost 3 bases and 6 bases, there was a span of 18 bases. Germline V gene lookup returns CDR1 SGHTA and CDR2 FQGNSA. The CDR3 region has the DNA TGTGCCAGCAGCTTCGTACCCGGGACGGGATTCAATGAGCAGTTCTTC. It encodes CASSFVPGTGFNEQFF.

The CDR3 DNA reads TGTGCCAGCAGCACCTCCCGGACTAGCGGCCGGAATGAGCAGTTCTTC. It specifies CASSTSRTSGRNEQFF. The genes are TRBV11-2 and TRBJ2-1; 10 nucleotides line up with TRBD2. Losses at the gene ends were 5 bases for V and 7 bases for J; bases not matched to a gene: 11. The CDR3 is 16 amino acids. CDR1 is SGHAT, CDR2 FQNNGV, per germline.

This clone was counted only a few times. This rearrangement joins TRBV19 to TRBJ1-3; perhaps TRBD1 as D (5 bases). Germline assignment: CDR1 LNHDA and CDR2 SQIVND (reference sequence). The CDR3 spans 15 residues. The ends were cut back, 3 bases at V and 5 bases at J, with 14 bases in the middle. Here the CDR3 reads CASSMAGAGRNTIYF. As DNA, the CDR3 is TGTGCCAGTAGTATGGCCGGGGCAGGAAGAAACACCATATATTTT. The full variable domain, its missing parts supplied by reference TRBV19 and TRBJ1-3, is DGGITQSPKYLFRKEGQNVTLSCEQNLNHDAMYWYRQDPGQGLRLIYYSQIVNDFQKGDIAEGYSVSREKKESFPLTVTSAQKNPTAFYLCASSMAGAGRNTIYFGEGSWLTVV.

In its sample, this clone was seen a few times. The chain combines TRBV19 with TRBJ1-1; D gene uncertain. The V and J ends lost 2 bases and 14 bases respectively, with 12 bases between them. Germline CDR1 reads LNHDA; CDR2 reads SQIVND (reference sequence). The CDR3 spans 11 residues. The CDR3 sequence is CASSISRAVFF. The CDR3 region has the DNA TGTGCCAGTAGTATATCTCGGGCCGTCTTCTTT.

This clone was picked up many times. CDR3 sequence (DNA): TGCGCCAGCAGCTTGGAGGACAGGGCGAGCTACGAGCAGTACTTC. Residues: CASSLEDRASYEQYF. The V gene is TRBV5-1, the J gene TRBJ2-7; 8 bases fit TRBD1. The CDR3 extends over 15 amino acids. Germline CDR1 is SGHRS and CDR2 is YFSETQ. Losses at the gene ends were 0 bases for V and 3 bases for J; bases not matched to a gene: 5.

J is TRBJ2-2 and V is TRBV4-2, with D possibly being TRBD1 (6 bases). Trimming took 0 bases from V and 6 from J, leaving 8 bases between them. Germline V gene sequence: CDR1 LGHNA, CDR2 YNFKEQ. The CDR3 consists of 14 residues. The CDR3 coding sequence is TGTGCCAGCAGCCAAGATCCAGGGGCCGGGGAGCTGTTTTTT. Encoded protein: CASSQDPGAGELFF.

This CDR3 reads CASSLVPADASYEQYF. CDR3 coding DNA: TGCGCCAGCAGCTTGGTACCAGCGGACGCCTCCTACGAGCAGTACTTC. V and J are TRBV5-1 and TRBJ2-7, with D possibly TRBD2 on 5 matching bases. The CDR3 extends over 16 amino acids. V dropped 0 bases and J dropped 0 bases, with 13 bases sitting between them. Looked up from germline, CDR1 is SGHRS and CDR2 is YFSETQ.

The V call is TRBV9, the J call TRBJ1-1; TRBD1 matches 8 bases. Germline CDR1 is SGDLS and CDR2 is YYNGEE. This CDR3 has 15 residues. With V trimmed by 2 bases and J by 2 bases, 5 bases remained unmatched. This CDR3 is CASSVRGQGNTEAFF. CDR3 DNA: TGTGCCAGCAGCGTGAGAGGACAGGGAAACACTGAAGCTTTCTTT.

The chain uses TRBV12-3 or TRBV12-4 and TRBJ2-1; a weak D match, TRBD2 (6 bases). CDR3 length: 12 residues. V shed 5 bases and J shed 8 bases, with 10 bases lying between them. CDR3 sequence: CASSTPGDEQFF. The CDR3 bases are TGTGCCAGCAGTACCCCGGGGGATGAGCAGTTCTTC.

CDR3 loop: CASSLALGGWHNEQFF. The CDR3 DNA reads TGTGCCAGCAGCTTAGCGCTGGGGGGGTGGCACAATGAGCAGTTCTTC. The J gene is TRBJ2-1, the V gene TRBV7-9; 7 bases are a match to TRBD2. Germline-derived CDR1 and CDR2 are SEHNR and FQNEAQ (reference sequence). The CDR3 contains 16 residues. The J segment lost 5 bases and the V segment lost 0 bases, leaving 7 bases of the junction unmatched. The complete variable domain, with remaining parts taken from reference TRBV7-9 and TRBJ2-1, reads DTGVSQNPRHKITKRGQNVTFRCDPISEHNRLYWYRQTLGQGPEFLTYFQNEAQLEKSRLLSDRFSAERPKGSFSTLEIQRTEQGDSAMYLCASSLALGGWHNEQFFGPGTRLTVL.

This sequence joins TRBV19 and TRBJ1-2; the D gene is possibly TRBD1 (5 bases). The CDR3 is 13 amino acids. Germline loops: CDR1 LNHDA, CDR2 SQIVND (reference sequence). Trimming took off 3 bases at V and 4 bases at J, with 9 bases between the two ends. The CDR3 DNA reads as TGTGCCAGTAGTATGCGCAGGGTCTATGGCTACACCTTC. Its protein product is CASSMRRVYGYTF.

This chain uses TRBV7-6 with TRBJ2-7; 9 positions match TRBD1. The germline V gene has CDR1 SGHVS and CDR2 FNYEAQ. The CDR3 runs 19 residues. After removal of 2 bases from V and 4 bases from J, the junction contained 18 bases not matched to a gene. The CDR3 DNA reads as TGTGCCAGCAGCTTAAGACAGGGGGGCGAGTTAACTATACTTTACGAGCAGTACTTC. Translating it yields CASSLRQGGELTILYEQYF. Using reference TRBV7-6 and TRBJ2-7 for the parts outside the CDR3, the full variable domain is GAGVSQSPRYKVTKRGQDVALRCDPISGHVSLYWYRQALGQGPEFLTYFNYEAQQDKSGLPNDRFSAERPEGSISTLTIQRTEQRDSAMYRCASSLRQGGELTILYEQYFGPGTRLTVT.

The chain carries TRBV5-1 and TRBJ1-2; tentatively, D is TRBD1 (5 bases). CDR3 length: 14 amino acids. With 0 bases removed from V and 4 bases from J, the gap between germline ends came to 10 bases. CDR1 is SGHRS and CDR2 is YFSETQ in the germline V gene. DNA for the CDR3: TGCGCCAGCAGCTTGGGCCAGGGACGCTATGGCTACACCTTC. This encodes CASSLGQGRYGYTF.

The J gene is TRBJ2-3, the V gene TRBV11-3, with 11 bases matching TRBD2. Trimming removed 3 bases from V and 5 bases from J; junction bases left unmatched: 1. CDR1 SGHNT and CDR2 YENEEA come from the germline V gene. This CDR3 has 14 residues. The CDR3 sequence is CASSFSGREDTQYF. The CDR3 nucleotides read TGTGCCAGCAGCTTTAGCGGGAGGGAAGATACGCAGTATTTT.

The rearrangement links TRBV5-1 to TRBJ2-7; the match to TRBD1 covers 12 bases. Germline-derived CDR1 and CDR2 are SGHRS and YFSETQ. The junction had 10 bases not matched to a gene; V was cut back by 4 bases and J by 5 bases. The CDR3 consists of 16 residues. CDR3 DNA: TGCGCCAGCAGCCGGGACAGGGGGCGCCTGGGGGACGAGCAGTACTTC. It translates to CASSRDRGRLGDEQYF.